One and the same sample provided the 6 T cell receptor beta chains below, sequenced in a study of radiation and T cells in renal cell carcinoma. TCRdb keeps only in-frame clones here, not all; method: immunoSEQ multiplex PCR. The data contain 20,000 to 25,000 clones, about 62% of them singletons. Treatment given: treatment-naive control, cytoreductive nephrectomy. The sequencing used tumor tissue, collected from a patient whose treatment was nephrectomy without radiotherapy. The receptors come from a man aged 35 to 55 with renal cell carcinoma.

V is TRBV27 and J is TRBJ2-4, with D hard to call. Germline CDR1 is MNHEY and CDR2 is SMNVEV (reference sequence). This CDR3 has 12 residues. V dropped 10 bases and J dropped 2 bases, with 9 bases sitting between them. As DNA, the CDR3 is TGTGCCACTACCGGACCCAAAAACATTCAGTACTTC. Protein: CATTGPKNIQYF.

The V call is TRBV10-3, the J call TRBJ1-3; no clear D. This CDR3 spans 15 amino acids. Trimming cost V 2 bases and J 1 base, with 9 bases left between them. Germline loops: CDR1 ENHRY, CDR2 SYGVKD. DNA of the CDR3: TGTGCCATCAGTGAGAGGCCCGGTTCTGGAAACACCATATATTTT. This translates into CAISERPGSGNTIYF.

This clone was seen more than once but under ten times. The chain uses TRBV19 and TRBJ2-2, with a tentative D call TRBD1 (6 bases). Germline CDR1 LNHDA, CDR2 SQIVND (reference sequence). Trimming took 1 base from V and 0 from J, leaving 6 bases between them. The CDR3 is 15 amino acids. The CDR3 DNA follows: TGTGCCAGTAGTATAGGACAGGCGAACACCGGGGAGCTGTTTTTT. Translating it yields CASSIGQANTGELFF.

The rearrangement links TRBV10-2 to TRBJ2-7; no clear D gene. Germline assignment: CDR1 WSHSY and CDR2 SAAADI. The CDR3 has 13 residues. Trimming took off 4 bases at V and 0 bases at J, with 7 bases between the two ends. The CDR3 bases are TGCGCCAGCAGTGGTGGGAACTCCTACGAGCAGTACGTC. As protein: CASSGGNSYEQYV.

This clone occurred a few times. The genes are TRBV28 and TRBJ1-1; the D gene is possibly TRBD1 (6 bases). There are 13 residues in the CDR3. V lost 5 bases, J lost 8 bases, and 15 bases lay in between. Looked up from germline, CDR1 is MDHEN and CDR2 is SYDVKM. CDR3 in DNA: TGTGCCAGCAGTCAGTCAGGACAGATAGAAGCTTTCTTT. Translation: CASSQSGQIEAFF.

The chain links TRBV5-1 to TRBJ2-3; 10 positions match TRBD2. Germline values: CDR1 SGHRS, CDR2 YFSETQ. The CDR3 runs to 16 residues. V lost 4 bases and J lost 2; bases outside the gene matches: 7. CDR3 loop: CASSERAGGATDTQYF. The CDR3 nucleotides are TGCGCCAGCAGCGAACGAGCGGGAGGGGCCACAGATACGCAGTATTTT.